The clone carrying this TCR beta chain has a single count. This entry belongs to a study of CD8+CD57+ T cells in acquired aplastic anemia. For the study at large: Sorted CD4+ and CD8+ cells yielded DNA averaging around 3.5 ug.

For sequencing, patients were chosen who had shown expansion of CD8+CD57+ cells by flow cytometry. The CDR3 totals 17 residues. The V end was cut by 6 bases, the J end by 0 bases, with 18 bases between. The germline V gene encodes CDR1 SEHNR and CDR2 FQNEAQ (reference sequence). TCR beta VDJ and CDR3 were profiled, and genomic DNA was the template. TCRdb redid the calling of the reads with MiXCR, one entry per CDR3 protein. The repertoire holds approximately 300,000 distinct CDR3 sequences, with under 60% as singletons. The chain employs TRBV7-9 and TRBJ1-3; maybe TRBD1 (6 bases). Sequencing was done on a sample of sorted CD4+, CD8+, or CD8+CD57+ T cells (not recorded which) from PBMCs. The sequence derives from a human donor with aplastic anemia. The CDR3 protein is CASSPTLTGPSGNTIYF. As DNA, the CDR3 is TGTGCCAGCAGTCCGACCCTGACAGGTCCCTCTGGAAACACCATATATTTT. The full variable domain, rest sourced from reference TRBV7-9 and TRBJ1-3, is DTGVSQNPRHKITKRGQNVTFRCDPISEHNRLYWYRQTLGQGPEFLTYFQNEAQLEKSRLLSDRFSAERPKGSFSTLEIQRTEQGDSAMYLCASSPTLTGPSGNTIYFGEGSWLTVV.